The rows below give T cell receptor beta chains drawn from one sample of a study of regulatory T cells in long-lasting Graves disease. From the multiplex PCR reads, TCRdb called clonotypes with MiXCR, one entry per CDR3 protein. This table holds 300,000 to 400,000 distinct CDR3 sequences, 16% found once. The same sample was also studied in work on T cells in Graves' hyperthyroidism and ophthalmopathy.

The specimen was peripheral blood mononuclear cells (PBMCs), collected at new diagnosis, from a patient treated with antithyroid drugs. The receptor set was obtained from a man aged 35 to 55 with Graves disease. Both conserved end residues are trimmed from each CDR3. The size field is filled for only some rows; it gives once, few, many or a size class.

j_call v_call clone_size cdr3_aa
TRBJ2-1 TRBV15 few ATSSGGASYNEQF
TRBJ2-5 TRBV12-3/TRBV12-4 many ASGGLARETQY
TRBJ1-1 TRBV11-3 many ASSLGRGRTAF
TRBJ2-2 TRBV2 NA VSRAGTSNTGELF
TRBJ1-3 TRBV6-1 NA ASSRDRFSGNTIY
TRBJ2-2 TRBV12-5 NA ASGLVPRWAVVDTGELF
TRBJ2-5 TRBV6-2/TRBV6-3 NA ASSPGGIETQY
TRBJ2-3 TRBV27 few ASSLFTQATDTQY
TRBJ2-1 TRBV6-2/TRBV6-3 many ASSTGTANEQF
TRBJ1-1 TRBV11-2 NA ASSLTGGATEAF
TRBJ2-5 TRBV3-1 many ASSQFLKGTQY
TRBJ2-3 TRBV18 many ASSPPGQGANTQY
TRBJ2-7 TRBV13 few ASSSLSQRGY
TRBJ2-3 TRBV29-1 many SVERSPDTQY
TRBJ2-5 TRBV20-1 many SARDLAASRLETQY
TRBJ1-5 TRBV5-1 many ASSILPGGEPQH
TRBJ1-5 TRBV27 many ASRPDRANNQPQH
TRBJ1-1 TRBV7-9 NA ASSLLGHPMNTEAF
TRBJ1-1 TRBV20-1 many SARTGFGAF
TRBJ1-5 TRBV24-1 NA ATSGHRGNQPQH
TRBJ2-2 TRBV6-1 many ASSPVGTSSTGELF
TRBJ1-1 TRBV30 many AWRRIGTEAF
TRBJ1-1 TRBV20-1 many SPKKNTEAF